This T cell receptor (beta chain) was sequenced during a study of OX40 agonist ivuxolimab in advanced cancers. The trim removed 3 bases at V and 4 bases at J, leaving 7 bases unmatched. The CDR3 has 16 amino acids. The germline V gene has CDR1 SGHRS and CDR2 YFSETQ. This table comes from immunoSEQ multiplex PCR, and its TCRdb copy is limited to in-frame clones, with some not included. The sample records 90,000 to 100,000 clones, roughly nine tenths being singletons. Exclusion applied to patients with autoimmune disease history or systemic immunosuppression. The source of this sequence is an adult with an advanced solid tumor such as melanoma, head and neck, liver or kidney cancer. The sample here was CD4+ or CD8+ T cells sorted from blood, taken in a trial of the OX40 agonist ivuxolimab. The rearrangement joins TRBV5-1 to TRBJ2-5; TRBD2 matches 12 bases. DNA for the CDR3: TGCGCCAGCAGCTACCGACTAGCGGGAGAGGGAGAGACCCAGTACTTC. This codes for CASSYRLAGEGETQYF.